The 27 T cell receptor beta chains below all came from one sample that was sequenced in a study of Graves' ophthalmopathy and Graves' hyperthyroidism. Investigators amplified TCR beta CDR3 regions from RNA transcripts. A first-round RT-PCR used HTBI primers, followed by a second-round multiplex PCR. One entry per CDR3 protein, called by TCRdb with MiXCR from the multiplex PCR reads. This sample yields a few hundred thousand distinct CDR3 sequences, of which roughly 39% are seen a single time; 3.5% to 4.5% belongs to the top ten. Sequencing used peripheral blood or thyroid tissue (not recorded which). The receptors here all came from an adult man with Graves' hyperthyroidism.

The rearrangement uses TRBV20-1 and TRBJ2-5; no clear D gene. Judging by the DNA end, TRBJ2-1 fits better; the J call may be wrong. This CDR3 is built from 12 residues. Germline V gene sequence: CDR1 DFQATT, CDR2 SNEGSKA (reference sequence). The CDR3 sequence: CSARVSGNEQFF. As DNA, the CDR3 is TGCAGTGCTAGAGTTTCGGGCAATGAGCAGTTCTTC.

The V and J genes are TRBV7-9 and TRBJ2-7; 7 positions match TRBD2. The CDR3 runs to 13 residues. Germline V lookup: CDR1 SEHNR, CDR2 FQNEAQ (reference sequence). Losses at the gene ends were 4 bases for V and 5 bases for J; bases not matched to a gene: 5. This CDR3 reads CASSSTGGNEQYF. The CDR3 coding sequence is TGTGCCAGCAGCTCGACCGGGGGGAACGAGCAGTACTTC.

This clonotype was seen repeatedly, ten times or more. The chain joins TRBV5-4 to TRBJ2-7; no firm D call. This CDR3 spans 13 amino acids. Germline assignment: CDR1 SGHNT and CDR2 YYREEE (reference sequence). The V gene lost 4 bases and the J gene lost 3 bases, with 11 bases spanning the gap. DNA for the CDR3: TGTGCCAGCAGCAGCAGTGCGGACTACGAGCAGTACTTC. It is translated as CASSSSADYEQYF.

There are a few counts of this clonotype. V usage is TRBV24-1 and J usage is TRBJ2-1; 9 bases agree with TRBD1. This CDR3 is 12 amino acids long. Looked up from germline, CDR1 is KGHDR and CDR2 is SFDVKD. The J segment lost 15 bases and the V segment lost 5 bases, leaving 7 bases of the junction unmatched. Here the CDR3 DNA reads TGTGCCACCAGTGGTGGGACAGGGTCGCTGTTCTTC. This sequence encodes CATSGGTGSLFF.

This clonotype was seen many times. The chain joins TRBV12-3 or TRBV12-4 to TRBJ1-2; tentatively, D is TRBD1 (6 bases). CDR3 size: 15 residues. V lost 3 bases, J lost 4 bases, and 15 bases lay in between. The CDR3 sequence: CASSLRRGGGYGYTF. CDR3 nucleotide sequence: TGTGCCAGCAGTTTGAGGAGAGGGGGGGGCTATGGCTACACCTTC.

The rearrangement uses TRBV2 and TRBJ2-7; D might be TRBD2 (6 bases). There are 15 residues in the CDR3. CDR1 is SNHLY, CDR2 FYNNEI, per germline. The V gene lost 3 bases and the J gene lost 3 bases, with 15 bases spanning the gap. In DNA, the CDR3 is TGTGCCAGCAGTGAGTACGAGGGAGGAGGCTACGAGCAGTACTTC. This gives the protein CASSEYEGGGYEQYF.

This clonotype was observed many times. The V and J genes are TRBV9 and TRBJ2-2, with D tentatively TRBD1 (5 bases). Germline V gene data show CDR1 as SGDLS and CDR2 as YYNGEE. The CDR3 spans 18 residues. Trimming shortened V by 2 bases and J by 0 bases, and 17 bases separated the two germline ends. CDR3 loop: CASSVAHVGAANTGELFF. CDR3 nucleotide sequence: TGTGCCAGCAGCGTTGCGCATGTAGGGGCCGCGAACACCGGGGAGCTGTTTTTT.

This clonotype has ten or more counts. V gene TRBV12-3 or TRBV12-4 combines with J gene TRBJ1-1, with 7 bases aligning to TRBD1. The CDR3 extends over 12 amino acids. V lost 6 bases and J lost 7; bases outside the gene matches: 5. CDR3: CASSAGQREAFF. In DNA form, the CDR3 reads TGTGCCAGCAGCGCGGGACAGCGTGAAGCTTTCTTT.

In DNA, the CDR3 is TGCAGCTTAGACTGGCAGGGTGAAGCTTTCTTT. Translation gives CSLDWQGEAFF. The genes are TRBV29-1 and TRBJ1-1, with D perhaps TRBD1 (5 bases). The CDR3 is made up of 11 amino acids. The V end lost 8 bases, the J end lost 7 bases, and 14 bases lay between the germline ends. Looked up from germline, CDR1 is SQVTM and CDR2 is ANQGSEA.

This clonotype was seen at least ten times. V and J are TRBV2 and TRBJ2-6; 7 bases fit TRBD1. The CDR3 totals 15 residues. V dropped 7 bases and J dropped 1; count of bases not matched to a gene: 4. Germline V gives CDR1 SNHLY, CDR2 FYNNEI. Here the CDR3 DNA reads TGTGCCAGCATAGACAGGGCGTCTGGGGCCAACGTCCTGACTTTC. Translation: CASIDRASGANVLTF.

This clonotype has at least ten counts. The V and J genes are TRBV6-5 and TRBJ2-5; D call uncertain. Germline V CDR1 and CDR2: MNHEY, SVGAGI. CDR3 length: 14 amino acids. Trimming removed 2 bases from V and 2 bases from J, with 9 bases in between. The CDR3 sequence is CASSYPAEQETQYF. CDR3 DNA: TGTGCCAGCAGTTACCCGGCGGAGCAAGAGACCCAGTACTTC.

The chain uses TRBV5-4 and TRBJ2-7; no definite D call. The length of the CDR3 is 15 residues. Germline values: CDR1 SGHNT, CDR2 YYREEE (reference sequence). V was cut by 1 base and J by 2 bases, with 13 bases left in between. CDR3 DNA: TGTGCCAGCAGCTTGAATGGAGTAAGCCCCTACGAGCAGTACTTC. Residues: CASSLNGVSPYEQYF. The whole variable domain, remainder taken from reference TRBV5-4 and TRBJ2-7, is ETGVTQSPTHLIKTRGQQVTLRCSSQSGHNTVSWYQQALGQGPQFIFQYYREEENGRGNFPPRFSGLQFPNYSSELNVNALELDDSALYLCASSLNGVSPYEQYFGPGTRLTVT.

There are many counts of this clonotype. The CDR3 DNA reads as TGTGCCAGCAGCTTAGCACCGGCCTCCTACGAGCAGTACTTC. Its protein is CASSLAPASYEQYF. The chain joins TRBV13 to TRBJ2-7; D not resolved. The germline V gene encodes CDR1 PRHDT and CDR2 FYEKMQ (reference sequence). There are 14 residues in the CDR3. V gave up 1 base and J gave up 0 bases, with 7 bases separating them.

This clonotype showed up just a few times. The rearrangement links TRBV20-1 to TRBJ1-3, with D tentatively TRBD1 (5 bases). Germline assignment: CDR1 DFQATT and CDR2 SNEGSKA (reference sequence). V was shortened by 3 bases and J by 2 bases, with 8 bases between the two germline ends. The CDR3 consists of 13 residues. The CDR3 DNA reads TGCAGTGCTAGTAGCAGGGCTGGAAACACCATATATTTT. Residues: CSASSRAGNTIYF.

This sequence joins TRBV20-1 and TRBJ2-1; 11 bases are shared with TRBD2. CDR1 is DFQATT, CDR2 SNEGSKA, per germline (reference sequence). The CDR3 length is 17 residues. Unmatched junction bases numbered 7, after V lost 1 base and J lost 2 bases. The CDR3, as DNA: TGCAGTGCTAGAGTAGCGGGAGGGCAAGAAGCCTACAATGAGCAGTTCTTC. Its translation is CSARVAGGQEAYNEQFF.

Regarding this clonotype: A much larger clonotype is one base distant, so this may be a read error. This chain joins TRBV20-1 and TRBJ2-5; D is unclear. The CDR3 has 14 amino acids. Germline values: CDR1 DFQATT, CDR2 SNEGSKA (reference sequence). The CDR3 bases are TGCAGTGCTCAGAGACTGGCTGCGCAAGAGACCCAGCACTTC. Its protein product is CSAQRLAAQETQHF.

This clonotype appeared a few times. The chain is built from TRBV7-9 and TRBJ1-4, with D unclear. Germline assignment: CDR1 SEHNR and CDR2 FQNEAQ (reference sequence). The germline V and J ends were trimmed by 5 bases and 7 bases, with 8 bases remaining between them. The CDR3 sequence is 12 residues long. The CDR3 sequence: CASSLSSEKLFF. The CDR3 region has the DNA TGTGCCAGCAGCCTATCAAGTGAAAAACTGTTTTTT.

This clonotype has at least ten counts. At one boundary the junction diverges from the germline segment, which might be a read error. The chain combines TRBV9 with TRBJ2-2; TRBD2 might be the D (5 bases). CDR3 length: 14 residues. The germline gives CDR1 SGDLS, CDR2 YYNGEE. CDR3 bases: TGTGCCAGCAGCGTCACCGGGAACGCCGGGGAGCTGTTTTTT. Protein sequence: CASSVTGNAGELFF. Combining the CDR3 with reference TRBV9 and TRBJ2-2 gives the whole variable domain DSGVTQTPKHLITATGQRVTLRCSPRSGDLSVYWYQQSLDQGLQFLIQYYNGEERAKGNILERFSAQQFPDLHSELNLSSLELGDSALYFCASSVTGNAGELFFGEGSRLTVL.

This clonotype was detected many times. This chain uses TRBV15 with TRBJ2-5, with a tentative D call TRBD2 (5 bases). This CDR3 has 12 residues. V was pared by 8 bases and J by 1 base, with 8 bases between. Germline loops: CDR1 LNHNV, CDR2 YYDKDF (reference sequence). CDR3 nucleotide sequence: TGTGCCACCGCGGGCGCCCAAGAGACCCAGTACTTC. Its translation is CATAGAQETQYF. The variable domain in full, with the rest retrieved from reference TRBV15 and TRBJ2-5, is DAMVIQNPRYQVTQFGKPVTLSCSQTLNHNVMYWYQQKSSQAPKLLFHYYDKDFNNEADTPDNFQSRRPNTSFCFLDIRSPGLGDTAMYLCATAGAQETQYFGPGTRLLVL.

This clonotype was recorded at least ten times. The CDR3 nucleotides are TGCAGCGTTGAAGAAGGGGGAACAGGGGGCTACACCTTC. It yields the protein CSVEEGGTGGYTF. The chain links TRBV29-1 to TRBJ1-2, with TRBD1 as a possible D gene (6 bases). The CDR3 is 13 amino acids. From germline, CDR1 is SQVTM and CDR2 ANQGSEA. V lost 0 bases and J 8 bases, leaving 13 bases between the germline ends.

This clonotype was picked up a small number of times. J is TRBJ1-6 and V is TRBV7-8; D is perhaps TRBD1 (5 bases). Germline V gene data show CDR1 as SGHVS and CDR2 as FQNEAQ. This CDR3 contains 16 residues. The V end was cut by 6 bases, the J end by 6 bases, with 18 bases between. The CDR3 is CASSTKVGGFNSPLHF. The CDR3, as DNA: TGTGCCAGCAGTACAAAGGTTGGGGGTTTTAATTCACCCCTCCACTTT.

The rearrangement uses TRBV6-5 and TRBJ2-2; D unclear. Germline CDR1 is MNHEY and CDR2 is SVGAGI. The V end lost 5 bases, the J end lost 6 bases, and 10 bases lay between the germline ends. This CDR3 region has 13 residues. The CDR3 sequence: CASSPHWAGELFF. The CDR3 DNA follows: TGTGCCAGCAGTCCTCACTGGGCCGGGGAGCTGTTTTTT.

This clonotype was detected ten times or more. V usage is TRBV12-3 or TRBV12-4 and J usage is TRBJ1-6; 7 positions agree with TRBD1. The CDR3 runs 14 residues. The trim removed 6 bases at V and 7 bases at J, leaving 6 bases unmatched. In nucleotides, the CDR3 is TGTGCCAGCAGGCCGACAGGGACCAATTCACCCCTCCACTTT. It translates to CASRPTGTNSPLHF.

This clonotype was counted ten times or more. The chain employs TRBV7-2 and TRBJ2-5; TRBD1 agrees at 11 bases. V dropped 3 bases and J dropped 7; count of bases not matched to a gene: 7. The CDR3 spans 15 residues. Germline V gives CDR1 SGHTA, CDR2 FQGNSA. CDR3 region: CASSFRTGGEATQYF. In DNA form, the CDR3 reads TGTGCCAGCAGCTTTAGGACAGGGGGCGAAGCGACCCAGTACTTC.

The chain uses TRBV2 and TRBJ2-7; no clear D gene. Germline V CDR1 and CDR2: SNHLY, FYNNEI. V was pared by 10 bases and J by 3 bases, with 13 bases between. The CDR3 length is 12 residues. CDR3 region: CAISVGGYEQYF. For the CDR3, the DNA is TGTGCCATCAGCGTCGGCGGCTACGAGCAGTACTTC.

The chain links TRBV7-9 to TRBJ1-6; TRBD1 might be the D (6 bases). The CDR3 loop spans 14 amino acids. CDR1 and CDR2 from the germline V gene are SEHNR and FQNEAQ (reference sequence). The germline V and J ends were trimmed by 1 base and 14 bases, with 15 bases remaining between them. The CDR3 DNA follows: TGTGCCAGCAGCTTAGGGGCAGGGGCTGACACCCTCCACTTT. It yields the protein CASSLGAGADTLHF. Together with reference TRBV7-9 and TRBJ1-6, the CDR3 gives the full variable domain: DTGVSQNPRHKITKRGQNVTFRCDPISEHNRLYWYRQTLGQGPEFLTYFQNEAQLEKSRLLSDRFSAERPKGSFSTLEIQRTEQGDSAMYLCASSLGAGADTLHFGNGTRLTVT.

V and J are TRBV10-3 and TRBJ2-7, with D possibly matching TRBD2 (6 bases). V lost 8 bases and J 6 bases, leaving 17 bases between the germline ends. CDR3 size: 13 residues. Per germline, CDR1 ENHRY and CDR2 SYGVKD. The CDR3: CAIGRGGTSEQYF. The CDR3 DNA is TGTGCCATCGGCCGTGGGGGGACCTCCGAGCAGTACTTC.